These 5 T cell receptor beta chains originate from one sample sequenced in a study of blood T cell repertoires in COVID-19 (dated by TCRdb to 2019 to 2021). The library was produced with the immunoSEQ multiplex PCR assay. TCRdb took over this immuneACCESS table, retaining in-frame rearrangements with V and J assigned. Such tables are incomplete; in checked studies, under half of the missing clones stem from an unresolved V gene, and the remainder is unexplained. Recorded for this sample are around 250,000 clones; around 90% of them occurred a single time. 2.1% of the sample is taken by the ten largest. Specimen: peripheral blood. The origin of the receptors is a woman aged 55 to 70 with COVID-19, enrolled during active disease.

The CDR3 spells CASSESGRGYTF. In DNA form, the CDR3 reads TGTGCCAGCAGTGAATCAGGGAGGGGCTACACCTTC. This sequence joins TRBV25-1 and TRBJ1-2; possibly TRBD1 for D (5 bases). This CDR3 is built from 12 residues. V was pared by 1 base and J by 8 bases, with 8 bases between. Germline-derived CDR1 and CDR2 are MGHDK and SYGVNS.

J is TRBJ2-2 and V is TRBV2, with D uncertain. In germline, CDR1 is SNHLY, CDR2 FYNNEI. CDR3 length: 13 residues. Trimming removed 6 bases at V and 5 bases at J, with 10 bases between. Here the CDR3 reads CASRLLQTGELFF. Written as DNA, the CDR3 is TGTGCCAGCAGACTACTTCAGACCGGGGAGCTGTTTTTT. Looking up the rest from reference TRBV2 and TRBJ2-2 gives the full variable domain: EPEVTQTPSHQVTQMGQEVILRCVPISNHLYFYWYRQILGQKVEFLVSFYNNEISEKSEIFDDQFSVERPDGSNFTLKIRSTKLEDSAMYFCASRLLQTGELFFGEGSRLTVL.

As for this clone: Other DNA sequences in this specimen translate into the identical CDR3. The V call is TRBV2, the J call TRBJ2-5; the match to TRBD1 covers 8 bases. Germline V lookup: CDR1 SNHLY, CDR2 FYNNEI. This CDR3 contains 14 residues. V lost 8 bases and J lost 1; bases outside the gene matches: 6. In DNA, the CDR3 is TGTGCCAGCCAGAGGACAGGGATCCAAGAGACCCAGTACTTC. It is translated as CASQRTGIQETQYF.

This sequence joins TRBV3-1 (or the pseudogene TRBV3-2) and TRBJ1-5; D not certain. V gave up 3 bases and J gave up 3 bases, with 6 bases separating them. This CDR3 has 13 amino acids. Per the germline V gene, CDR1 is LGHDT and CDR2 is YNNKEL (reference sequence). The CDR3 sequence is CASSHYNNQPQHF. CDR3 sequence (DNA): TGTGCCAGCAGCCATTATAACAATCAGCCCCAGCATTTT.

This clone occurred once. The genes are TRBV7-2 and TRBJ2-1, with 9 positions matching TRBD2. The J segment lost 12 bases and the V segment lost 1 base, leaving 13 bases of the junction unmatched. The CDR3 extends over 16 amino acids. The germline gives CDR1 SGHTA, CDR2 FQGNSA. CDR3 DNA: TGTGCCAGCAGCTTAGTTTTGGCTAGCGGGGCAAGGTGGCAGTTCTTC. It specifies CASSLVLASGARWQFF.